This passage covers 26 T cell receptor beta chains from one sample sequenced in a study of shared T cell receptors in the human thymus. Sequenced by immunoSEQ multiplex PCR; TCRdb stores in-frame clones only, minus some. Counted here are approximately 490,000 clones, about 84% occurring once; the ten biggest clones make up about 0.014%. This sample also appeared in a second study, on human thymus T cells.

The source material was thymocytes. Receptors were obtained from a boy under three years old with a congenital heart defect.

The CDR3 spells CASTDAGEDTGELFF. In DNA, the CDR3 is TGTGCCAGCACCGACGCGGGGGAAGACACCGGGGAGCTGTTTTTT. The V and J genes are TRBV6-1 and TRBJ2-2, with 7 positions matching TRBD2. V lost 7 bases and J lost 3; bases outside the gene matches: 8. This CDR3 has 15 amino acids. Germline CDR1 reads MNHNS; CDR2 reads SASEGT.

The rearrangement links TRBV4-2 to TRBJ2-7, with 7 nucleotides matching TRBD2. Germline loops: CDR1 LGHNA, CDR2 YNFKEQ. The junction had 7 bases not matched to a gene; V was cut back by 2 bases and J by 0 bases. The CDR3 contains 16 residues. The CDR3 nucleotides read TGTGCCAGCAGCCAACCTACTAGCGCTAACTCCTACGAGCAGTACTTC. This sequence encodes CASSQPTSANSYEQYF.

V is TRBV11-3 and J is TRBJ2-7, with 14 bases aligning to TRBD2. The V gene's germline CDR1 is SGHNT and CDR2 YENEEA. This CDR3 comprises 17 residues. J was trimmed by 3 bases and V by 5 bases; bases with no gene match: 9. CDR3 sequence reads: CASSNLSTSGRVYEQYF. The CDR3 region has the DNA TGTGCCAGCAGCAACCTCTCGACTAGCGGGAGGGTCTACGAGCAGTACTTC.

The CDR3 sequence: CASSYGGQGYGYTF. In DNA form, the CDR3 reads TGTGCCAGCAGTTACGGGGGACAGGGATATGGCTACACCTTC. The gene calls are TRBV6-6 and TRBJ1-2, with 9 bases aligning to TRBD1. CDR3 size: 14 residues. Trimming at V came to 2 bases and at J to 5 bases, leaving 3 bases not matched to a gene. CDR1 MNHNY and CDR2 SVGAGI come from the germline V gene (reference sequence).

The chain combines TRBV29-1 with TRBJ1-1, with 11 positions matching TRBD1. J lost 2 bases, V lost 6 bases, and 11 bases had no gene match. The germline gives CDR1 SQVTM, CDR2 ANQGSEA. The CDR3 spans 16 residues. CDR3 DNA sequence: TGCAGCGTCGACTCCGGGGACAGGGGGGGAAACACTGAAGCTTTCTTT. Its protein product is CSVDSGDRGGNTEAFF.

The chain is built from TRBV29-1 and TRBJ2-1; 10 bases agree with TRBD1. Germline V gene lookup returns CDR1 SQVTM and CDR2 ANQGSEA. Germline trimming cut 8 bases from V and 2 bases from J; bases unmatched to any gene: 27. The CDR3 covers 21 residues. CDR3 loop: CSSVETGRVNPGQGPYNEQFF. As DNA, the CDR3 is TGCAGCAGCGTTGAAACCGGACGGGTAAACCCGGGACAGGGGCCCTACAATGAGCAGTTCTTC.

This clone was counted a single time. V is TRBV18 and J is TRBJ1-1; 7 positions agree with TRBD1. Unmatched junction bases numbered 13, after V lost 0 bases and J lost 3 bases. The CDR3 length is 18 residues. Germline V gene data show CDR1 as KGHSH and CDR2 as LQKENI. The CDR3: CASSPPWKQGRGDTEAFF. CDR3 nucleotides: TGTGCCAGCTCACCACCTTGGAAACAGGGGCGGGGAGACACTGAAGCTTTCTTT.

This clone was seen more than once but under ten times. The J gene is TRBJ2-7, the V gene TRBV10-2; D possibly corresponds to TRBD2 (6 bases). The CDR3 runs to 13 residues. Germline V gives CDR1 WSHSY, CDR2 SAAADI. V was pared by 6 bases and J by 4 bases, with 13 bases between. As DNA, the CDR3 is TGCGCCAGCAGGGTAGCGGAGACATACGAGCAGTACTTC. Amino acid sequence: CASRVAETYEQYF.

The chain uses TRBV7-2 and TRBJ2-7; D remains unclear. Trimming took 10 bases from V and 3 from J, leaving 28 bases between them. Germline V gene sequence: CDR1 SGHTA, CDR2 FQGNSA. The CDR3 is 17 amino acids. The DNA for the CDR3 is TGTGCCACGCAGCTTAGAGTATGGGCTTTCCCACTCTACGAGCAGTACTTC. Its translation: CATQLRVWAFPLYEQYF.

The V gene is TRBV4-2, the J gene TRBJ2-3; perhaps TRBD1 as D (6 bases). V dropped 6 bases and J dropped 0 bases, with 22 bases sitting between them. This CDR3 is 18 amino acids long. CDR1 LGHNA and CDR2 YNFKEQ come from the germline V gene. The chain's CDR3 is CASSPPENTGFSTDTQYF. The CDR3 DNA reads as TGTGCCAGCAGTCCACCGGAGAATACAGGGTTTAGCACAGATACGCAGTATTTT.

V gene TRBV11-3 combines with J gene TRBJ1-1; tentative D call: TRBD1 (6 bases). The CDR3 length is 16 residues. Germline CDR1 SGHNT, CDR2 YENEEA. The V end lost 6 bases, the J end lost 0 bases, and 17 bases lay between the germline ends. CDR3 loop: CASRKTAGTLNTEAFF. The CDR3 region has the DNA TGTGCCAGCAGAAAGACGGCCGGGACATTGAACACTGAAGCTTTCTTT.

CDR3 coding DNA: TGTGCCAGCAGTTCCCTCGGGGGGAGGTACGAGCAGTACTTC. Its translation is CASSSLGGRYEQYF. V and J are TRBV27 and TRBJ2-7, with TRBD2 matching 7 bases. The V gene end was trimmed by 4 bases and the J gene end by 4 bases; junction bases not matched to a gene: 7. The CDR3 extends over 14 amino acids. CDR1 is MNHEY and CDR2 is SMNVEV in the germline V gene (reference sequence).

The chain couples TRBV30 to TRBJ2-3; D unclear. The CDR3 is 12 residues long. Germline CDR1 GTSNPN, CDR2 SVGIG (reference sequence). V lost 5 bases, J lost 6 bases, and 12 bases lay in between. The CDR3 loop reads CAWGAFDDTQYF. The CDR3 DNA reads as TGTGCCTGGGGAGCTTTCGATGATACGCAGTATTTT. Drawing the rest from reference TRBV30 and TRBJ2-3, the complete variable domain is SQTIHQWPATLVQPVGSPLSLECTVEGTSNPNLYWYRQAAGRGLQLLFYSVGIGQISSEVPQNLSASRPQDRQFILSSKKLLLSDSGFYLCAWGAFDDTQYFGPGTRLTVL.

This chain's CDR3 is CASNSLGTGTNTGELFF. As DNA, the CDR3 is TGTGCCAGCAACTCGCTCGGGACAGGGACGAACACCGGGGAGCTGTTTTTT. The chain employs TRBV11-2 and TRBJ2-2, with TRBD1 identical over 9 bases. Germline trimming cut 7 bases from V and 0 bases from J; bases unmatched to any gene: 9. The germline CDR1 and CDR2 sequences are SGHAT and FQNNGV. The length of the CDR3 is 17 residues.

The V and J genes are TRBV27 and TRBJ2-1, with 9 bases lining up with TRBD1. Germline V gives CDR1 MNHEY, CDR2 SMNVEV (reference sequence). V gave up 2 bases and J gave up 6 bases; unmatched junction bases: 5. The CDR3 runs 15 residues. The CDR3 sequence: CASSLMGQGSNEQFF. CDR3 DNA sequence: TGTGCCAGCAGTTTAATGGGACAGGGATCCAATGAGCAGTTCTTC.

The chain carries TRBV7-9 and TRBJ2-7; 11 bases fit TRBD2. Germline CDR1 is SEHNR and CDR2 is FQNEAQ (reference sequence). The CDR3 has 14 residues. The junction had 5 bases not matched to a gene; V was cut back by 5 bases and J by 5 bases. The chain's CDR3 is CASSTEGLADEQYF. The DNA of the CDR3 is TGTGCCAGCAGCACCGAGGGACTAGCGGACGAGCAGTACTTC.

The chain is built from TRBV4-2 and TRBJ2-3, with 8 bases fitting TRBD1. Per the germline V gene, CDR1 is LGHNA and CDR2 is YNFKEQ. V was clipped by 1 base and J by 0 bases; unmatched bases: 9. The CDR3 is 18 amino acids. CDR3: CASSQVTGGLKSTDTQYF. The CDR3 DNA sequence: TGTGCCAGCAGCCAAGTAACAGGGGGTCTCAAAAGCACAGATACGCAGTATTTT.

This rearrangement joins TRBV30 to TRBJ1-1; unclear D gene. CDR1 GTSNPN and CDR2 SVGIG come from the germline V gene (reference sequence). V was shortened by 0 bases and J by 6 bases, with 5 bases between the two germline ends. The CDR3 is 11 amino acids. The CDR3 region has the DNA TGTGCCTGGAGTGTACTGTCTGAAGCTTTCTTT. Its translation: CAWSVLSEAFF.

This clone was observed once. The rearrangement joins TRBV27 to TRBJ2-2, with D maybe TRBD2 (5 bases). This CDR3 contains 15 residues. V shed 3 bases and J shed 6 bases, with 14 bases lying between them. Germline lookup yields CDR1 MNHEY and CDR2 SMNVEV (reference sequence). The CDR3 DNA reads as TGTGCCAGCAGTTTCGGGCCCGGACTGGCCGGGGAGCTGTTTTTT. Protein: CASSFGPGLAGELFF.

The chain links TRBV28 to TRBJ1-3; a weak D match, TRBD1 (6 bases). The V and J ends lost 5 bases and 0 bases respectively, with 17 bases between them. Germline-derived CDR1 and CDR2 are MDHEN and SYDVKM. This CDR3 region has 17 residues. The CDR3: CASSLDRFLSSGNTIYF. The CDR3 DNA follows: TGTGCCAGCAGTCTAGACAGGTTCCTGAGCTCTGGAAACACCATATATTTT.

V is TRBV4-2 and J is TRBJ2-1; D might be TRBD1 (8 bases). V shed 0 bases and J shed 0 bases, with 18 bases lying between them. The germline V gene encodes CDR1 LGHNA and CDR2 YNFKEQ. The CDR3 runs 19 residues. The CDR3 loop reads CASSQDRGDRPYSYNEQFF. The CDR3 DNA sequence: TGTGCCAGCAGCCAAGATCGGGGGGACAGGCCTTACTCCTACAATGAGCAGTTCTTC.

The chain joins TRBV11-2 to TRBJ1-2; weak D call: TRBD1 (6 bases). The CDR3 has 15 residues. Germline assignment: CDR1 SGHAT and CDR2 FQNNGV. Trimming stripped 4 bases from V and 3 bases from J, with 15 bases between. The CDR3 protein is CASSSGQTLDYGYTF. The CDR3 DNA is TGTGCCAGCAGCTCCGGACAGACCCTGGACTATGGCTACACCTTC.

J is TRBJ1-1 and V is TRBV7-9, with unresolved D. Germline V gene data show CDR1 as SEHNR and CDR2 as FQNEAQ (reference sequence). Trimming left V 3 bases short and J 0 bases short, with 5 bases between. This CDR3 is 13 amino acids long. This chain's CDR3 is CASSLAMNTEAFF. CDR3 sequence (DNA): TGTGCCAGCAGCTTGGCCATGAACACTGAAGCTTTCTTT.

CDR3 DNA: TGTGCCAGCTCACAACTGACAGGGGTTAACACTGAAGCTTTCTTT. As protein: CASSQLTGVNTEAFF. V is TRBV18 and J is TRBJ1-1; 8 bases map to TRBD1. The CDR3 loop spans 15 amino acids. Germline-derived CDR1 and CDR2 are KGHSH and LQKENI. V lost 4 bases to trimming and J lost 2 bases; unmatched junction nucleotides: 6.

CDR3: CSVPGDLAGGYNEQFF. CDR3 coding DNA: TGCAGCGTCCCCGGAGATCTAGCGGGAGGGTACAATGAGCAGTTCTTC. J is TRBJ2-1 and V is TRBV29-1, with 12 bases fitting TRBD2. In germline, CDR1 is SQVTM, CDR2 ANQGSEA. The CDR3 is 16 amino acids. J was trimmed by 4 bases and V by 6 bases; bases with no gene match: 10.

The chain combines TRBV28 with TRBJ2-2; a weak D match, TRBD1 (6 bases). V was cut by 6 bases and J by 2 bases, with 13 bases left in between. The CDR3 contains 15 residues. CDR1 and CDR2 (germline): MDHEN, SYDVKM. The CDR3: CASSLDRLNTGELFF. CDR3 nucleotide sequence: TGTGCCAGCAGCCTTGACAGGCTAAACACCGGGGAGCTGTTTTTT.